The present T cell receptor (beta chain) was sequenced within a study of ipilimumab plus nivolumab after autologous stem cell transplantation. In the study overall: Typical patient got roughly 5 ipilimumab doses and fewer than 10 nivolumab doses (median). Study findings and constraints: Per the authors, repertoire, Treg and microbiota data justify further study.

Notes on this clone: Its cognate antigen is unknown.

Only in-frame clones appear in the TCRdb table, and some are missing; sequencing was by immunoSEQ multiplex PCR. Of roughly 20,000 clones listed, over 70% are singletons. The CDR3 extends over 15 amino acids. Germline CDR1 reads LNHDA; CDR2 reads SQIVND (reference sequence). Unmatched junction bases numbered 8, after V lost 6 bases and J lost 6 bases. Patients got ipilimumab 1 mg/kg beginning 14 to 28 days post-transplant. Dosing: nivolumab 3 mg/kg IV, weeks 1, 4, 7, 10, then every two weeks to week 26. This sequence was found in a male donor with diffuse large B-cell lymphoma. The specimen comprised PBMCs, sampled in a trial of ipilimumab plus nivolumab as post-transplant consolidation. The chain links TRBV19 to TRBJ2-2; 9 positions agree with TRBD1. CDR3 loop: CASRTPGQGPGELFF. CDR3 DNA: TGTGCCAGTAGAACTCCGGGACAGGGTCCCGGGGAGCTGTTTTTT.